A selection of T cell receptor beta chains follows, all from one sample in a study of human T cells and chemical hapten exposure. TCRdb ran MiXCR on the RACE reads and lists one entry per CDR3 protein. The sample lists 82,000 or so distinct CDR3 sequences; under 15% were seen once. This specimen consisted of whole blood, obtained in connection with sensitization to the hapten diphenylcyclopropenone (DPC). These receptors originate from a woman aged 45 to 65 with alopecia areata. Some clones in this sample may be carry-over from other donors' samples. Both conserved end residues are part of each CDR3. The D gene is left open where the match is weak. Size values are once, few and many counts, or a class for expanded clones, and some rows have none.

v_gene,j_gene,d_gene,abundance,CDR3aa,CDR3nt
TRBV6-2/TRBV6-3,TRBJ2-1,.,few,CASTRKNEQFF,TGTGCCAGCACCCGAAAGAATGAGCAGTTCTTC
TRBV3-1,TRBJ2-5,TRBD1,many,CASSHRGQKTQYF,TGTGCCAGCAGCCACAGGGGGCAAAAGACCCAGTACTTC
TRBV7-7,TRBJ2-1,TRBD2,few,CASSSYSGNEQFF,TGTGCTAGCAGCTCCTATAGCGGGAATGAGCAGTTCTTC
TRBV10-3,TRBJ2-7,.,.,CAISETYEQYF,TGTGCCATCAGTGAGACCTACGAGCAGTACTTC
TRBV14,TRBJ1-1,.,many,CASSQEGRTEAFF,TGTGCCAGCAGCCAGGAGGGGCGGACTGAAGCTTTCTTT
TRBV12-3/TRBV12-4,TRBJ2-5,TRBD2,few,CASSLASGKETQYF,TGTGCCAGCAGTTTAGCAAGCGGGAAAGAGACCCAGTACTTC
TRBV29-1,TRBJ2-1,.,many,CSVEARTGNEQFF,TGCAGCGTTGAAGCAAGGACGGGTAATGAGCAGTTCTTC
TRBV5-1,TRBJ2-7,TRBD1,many,CASSLQGGNSYEQYF,TGCGCCAGCAGCTTACAGGGGGGTAACTCCTACGAGCAGTACTTC
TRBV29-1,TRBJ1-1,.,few,CSFSLNTEAFF,TGCAGCTTCAGCCTGAACACTGAAGCTTTCTTT
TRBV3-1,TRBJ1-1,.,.,CASSYQGRNTEAFF,TGTGCCAGCAGCTATCAGGGGAGGAACACTGAAGCTTTCTTT
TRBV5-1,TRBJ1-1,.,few,CASRGGRTEAFF,TGCGCCAGCAGGGGAGGAAGAACTGAAGCTTTCTTT
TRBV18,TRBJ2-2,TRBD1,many,CASSPNQGAGELFF,TGTGCCAGCTCACCGAACCAGGGGGCCGGGGAGCTGTTTTTT
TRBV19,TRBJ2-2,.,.,CASKQVVSNTGELFF,TGTGCCAGTAAGCAGGTCGTTTCTAACACCGGGGAGCTGTTTTTT
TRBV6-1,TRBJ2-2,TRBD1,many,CASIKTGIIGELFF,TGTGCCAGCATAAAGACAGGGATTATCGGGGAGCTGTTTTTT
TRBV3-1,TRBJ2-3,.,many,CASSQEPKGTDTQYF,TGTGCCAGCAGCCAAGAACCGAAAGGCACAGATACGCAGTATTTT
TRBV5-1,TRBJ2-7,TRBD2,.,CASSLEVASGNEQYF,TGCGCCAGCAGCTTGGAGGTGGCTAGCGGGAACGAGCAGTACTTC
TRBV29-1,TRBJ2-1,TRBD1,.,CSVGQGDSYNEQFF,TGCAGCGTTGGACAGGGGGACTCCTACAATGAGCAGTTCTTC
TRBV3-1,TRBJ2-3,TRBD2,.,CASSLREISGGRDTQYF,TGTGCCAGCAGCCTTCGGGAAATTAGCGGGGGGAGAGATACGCAGTATTTT
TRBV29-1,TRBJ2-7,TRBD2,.,CSVAGGFSYEQYF,TGCAGCGTTGCGGGGGGGTTCTCCTACGAGCAGTACTTC
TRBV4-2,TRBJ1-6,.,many,CASSQGRNSPLHF,TGTGCCAGCAGCCAAGGCAGGAATTCACCCCTCCACTTT
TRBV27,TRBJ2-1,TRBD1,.,CASSLYKGQGPYNEQFF,TGTGCCAGCAGTTTATATAAAGGACAGGGACCGTACAATGAGCAGTTCTTC
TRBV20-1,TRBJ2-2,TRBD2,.,CSASRTRLLPGELFF,TGCAGTGCTAGCCGGACTAGGCTGTTGCCCGGGGAGCTGTTTTTT
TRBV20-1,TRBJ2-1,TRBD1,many,CSARDYRGSSYNEQFF,TGCAGTGCTAGAGATTACAGGGGGAGCTCCTACAATGAGCAGTTCTTC
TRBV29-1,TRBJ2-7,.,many,CSVTTATFSYEQYF,TGCAGCGTGACGACTGCCACATTCTCCTACGAGCAGTACTTC
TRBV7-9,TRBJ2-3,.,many,CASSLGGITDTQYF,TGTGCCAGCAGCTTAGGGGGCATCACAGATACGCAGTATTTT
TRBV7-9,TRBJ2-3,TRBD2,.,CASARLASGRSTDTQYF,TGTGCCAGTGCACGCCTGGCTAGCGGGAGGAGCACAGATACGCAGTATTTT
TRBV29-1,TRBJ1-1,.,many,CSVGRREAFF,TGCAGCGTCGGACGTCGTGAAGCTTTCTTT
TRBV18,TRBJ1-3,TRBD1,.,CASSPTGENSGNTKYF,TGTGCCAGCTCACCGACAGGGGAAAACTCTGGAAACACCAAATATTTT
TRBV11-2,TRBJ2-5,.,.,CASSLRTTGLETQYF,TGTGCCAGCAGCTTGCGTACTACTGGATTGGAGACCCAGTACTTC
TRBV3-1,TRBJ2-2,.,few,CASSGRDTLTGELFF,TGTGCCAGCAGCGGACGGGACACCCTCACCGGGGAGCTGTTTTTT
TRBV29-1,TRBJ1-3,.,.,CSVLEGLNGNTIYF,TGCAGCGTTCTGGAGGGGCTGAATGGAAACACCATATATTTT